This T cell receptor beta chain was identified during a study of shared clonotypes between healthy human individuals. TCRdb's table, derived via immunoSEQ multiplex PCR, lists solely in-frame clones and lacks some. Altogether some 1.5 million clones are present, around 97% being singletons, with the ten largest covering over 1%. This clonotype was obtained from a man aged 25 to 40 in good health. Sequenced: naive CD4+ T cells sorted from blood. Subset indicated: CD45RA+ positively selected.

The DNA of the CDR3 is TGTGCCAGCAGCCCCCTCGGTAGTGGGAGGGCCGGGGATGAGCAGTTCTTC. This translates into CASSPLGSGRAGDEQFF. The chain recombines TRBV9 with TRBJ2-1, with 7 bases aligning to TRBD2. CDR3 length equals 17 residues. Per germline, CDR1 SGDLS and CDR2 YYNGEE. Losses at the gene ends were 4 bases for V and 8 bases for J; bases not matched to a gene: 18.